This entry lists 30 T cell receptor beta chains sequenced from one sample in a study of T cell responses to AZD1222 COVID-19 vaccine. TCRdb's copy holds only in-frame clones and misses some; the assay was immunoSEQ multiplex PCR. Of 200,000 or so clones in the sample, roughly 92% were seen once. The material was peripheral blood, obtained on day 0 of AZD1222 vaccination. These receptors were taken from an adult in good health.

This chain links TRBV14 with TRBJ2-5, with TRBD2 identical over 15 bases. J gave up 3 bases and V 0 bases, and 8 bases lay outside the gene matches. The CDR3 runs 19 residues. Germline CDR1 is SGHDN and CDR2 is FVKESK. The CDR3 loop reads CASSQEVGLAGGEKETQYF. The CDR3 coding sequence is TGTGCCAGCAGCCAAGAGGTCGGACTAGCGGGAGGGGAGAAAGAGACCCAGTACTTC.

This clone was recorded once. V usage is TRBV10-3 and J usage is TRBJ1-5, with D perhaps matching TRBD1 (6 bases). The CDR3 has 14 amino acids. Germline V lookup: CDR1 ENHRY, CDR2 SYGVKD. Trimming cost V 5 bases and J 1 base, with 9 bases left between them. CDR3 DNA: TGTGCCATCAGTTTGGGGGCGAGCAATCAGCCCCAGCATTTT. Protein product: CAISLGASNQPQHF.

The chain joins TRBV30 to TRBJ1-1; D call uncertain. The CDR3 covers 14 residues. V gave up 3 bases and J gave up 6 bases, with 17 bases separating them. Germline V gives CDR1 GTSNPN, CDR2 SVGIG (reference sequence). The DNA for the CDR3 is TGTGCCTGGAGGCCCGAGGCCTCGTTTTCTGAAGCTTTCTTT. Its translation: CAWRPEASFSEAFF.

The CDR3 spells CASSYSKGWGYGYTF. For the CDR3, the DNA is TGTGCCAGCAGTTACTCGAAGGGCTGGGGCTATGGCTACACCTTC. The rearrangement uses TRBV6-6 and TRBJ1-2; D gene unclear. Germline loops: CDR1 MNHNY, CDR2 SVGAGI (reference sequence). V dropped 0 bases and J dropped 4 bases, with 12 bases sitting between them. The CDR3 loop spans 15 amino acids.

V and J are TRBV28 and TRBJ1-3; TRBD1 matches at 7 bases. Germline assignment: CDR1 MDHEN and CDR2 SYDVKM. With V trimmed by 6 bases and J by 8 bases, 10 bases remained unmatched. This CDR3 contains 14 residues. CDR3 sequence reads: CASSPGTVEDTIYF. The CDR3 nucleotides read TGTGCCAGCAGCCCGGGGACAGTTGAGGACACCATATATTTT.

The chain links TRBV19 to TRBJ2-3; 15 nucleotides match TRBD2. J was trimmed by 0 bases and V by 4 bases; bases with no gene match: 5. The CDR3 length is 18 residues. Germline CDR1 and CDR2: LNHDA and SQIVND (reference sequence). CDR3 in amino acids: CASSRTSGRGSSTDTQYF. CDR3 DNA sequence: TGTGCCAGTAGTAGGACTAGCGGGAGGGGATCTAGCACAGATACGCAGTATTTT. Looking up the rest from reference TRBV19 and TRBJ2-3 gives the full variable domain: DGGITQSPKYLFRKEGQNVTLSCEQNLNHDAMYWYRQDPGQGLRLIYYSQIVNDFQKGDIAEGYSVSREKKESFPLTVTSAQKNPTAFYLCASSRTSGRGSSTDTQYFGPGTRLTVL.

The V gene is TRBV19, the J gene TRBJ2-1, with TRBD2 matching 7 bases. This CDR3 has 17 residues. J was trimmed by 8 bases and V by 3 bases; bases with no gene match: 16. Germline V CDR1 and CDR2: LNHDA, SQIVND (reference sequence). Written as DNA, the CDR3 is TGTGCCAGTAGTATGGCTAGCGGAGGCCCCCGTATCGATGAGCAGTTCTTC. Translation gives CASSMASGGPRIDEQFF. The full variable domain, rest sourced from reference TRBV19 and TRBJ2-1, is DGGITQSPKYLFRKEGQNVTLSCEQNLNHDAMYWYRQDPGQGLRLIYYSQIVNDFQKGDIAEGYSVSREKKESFPLTVTSAQKNPTAFYLCASSMASGGPRIDEQFFGPGTRLTVL.

The chain recombines TRBV19 with TRBJ1-5; D gene ambiguous. Germline CDR1 is LNHDA and CDR2 is SQIVND (reference sequence). Trimming stripped 7 bases from V and 0 bases from J, with 13 bases between. The CDR3 contains 15 residues. The CDR3 region is CASTPEAYSNQPQHF. The CDR3 nucleotides read TGTGCCAGTACTCCTGAGGCTTATAGCAATCAGCCCCAGCATTTT.

This chain connects TRBV29-1 to TRBJ2-7, with a possible D match to TRBD2 (6 bases). There are 13 residues in the CDR3. Germline values: CDR1 SQVTM, CDR2 ANQGSEA. V was trimmed by 4 bases and J by 2 bases, leaving 12 bases between them. CDR3 in DNA: TGCAGCGTTGGTGGCGGGATTACCTACGAGCAGTACTTC. It codes for CSVGGGITYEQYF.

The rearrangement joins TRBV18 to TRBJ2-2; 7 nucleotides line up with TRBD1. The CDR3 length is 15 residues. Trimming at V came to 6 bases and at J to 8 bases, leaving 12 bases not matched to a gene. Germline loops: CDR1 KGHSH, CDR2 LQKENI. CDR3 DNA: TGTGCCAGCTCCCCGGGACAGTGGGGAGCGGGGGAGCTGTTTTTT. It encodes CASSPGQWGAGELFF.

The chain uses TRBV11-2 and TRBJ2-2, with a possible D match to TRBD2 (6 bases). Trimming pared 6 bases from V and 6 bases from J, leaving 17 bases between. Germline-derived CDR1 and CDR2 are SGHAT and FQNNGV. The CDR3 extends over 15 amino acids. For the CDR3, the DNA is TGTGCCAGCAGTCCACGGGGGTTGGCCCCCGGGGAGCTGTTTTTT. Protein: CASSPRGLAPGELFF.

This clone was counted once. The same CDR3 also results from other DNA sequences found in this sample. The chain carries TRBV6-5 and TRBJ1-1; D gene uncertain. CDR1 MNHEY and CDR2 SVGAGI come from the germline V gene. V lost 6 bases and J 1 base, leaving 9 bases between the germline ends. CDR3 length: 13 residues. The CDR3 here is CASSPTENTEAFF. The DNA for the CDR3 is TGTGCCAGCAGCCCGACGGAGAACACTGAAGCTTTCTTT.

Comments on this clone: Other DNA sequences in the sample encode the same CDR3. The chain joins TRBV30 to TRBJ1-1; a weak D match, TRBD1 (5 bases). The CDR3 contains 13 residues. The germline V gene has CDR1 GTSNPN and CDR2 SVGIG (reference sequence). The V end lost 0 bases, the J end lost 3 bases, and 8 bases lay between the germline ends. CDR3 nucleotide sequence: TGTGCCTGGAGTGTAAGGGGCGACACTGAAGCTTTCTTT. Translated: CAWSVRGDTEAFF.

This clone was seen a single time. This sequence joins TRBV5-1 and TRBJ2-2; D ambiguous. The germline V and J ends were trimmed by 7 bases and 4 bases, with 14 bases remaining between them. The CDR3 loop spans 14 amino acids. Germline V gene lookup returns CDR1 SGHRS and CDR2 YFSETQ. CDR3 protein: CASAQDGSTGELFF. The CDR3 DNA is TGCGCCAGCGCCCAGGACGGATCCACCGGGGAGCTGTTTTTT.

The chain links TRBV12-2 to TRBJ1-4. TRBV12-2 has pseudogene status. The CDR3 loop spans 14 amino acids. The CDR3 nucleotides read TGTGCAAGTCGCTTAGGAGGGGGGCGAGAAAAACTGTTTTTT. Translation gives CASRLGGGREKLFF.

The chain couples TRBV7-3 to TRBJ2-2; TRBD1 might be the D (5 bases). Trimming left V 5 bases short and J 5 bases short, with 15 bases between. Germline assignment: CDR1 SGHTA and CDR2 FQGTGA. CDR3 length equals 15 residues. This chain's CDR3 is CASSPVQGWTGELFF. As DNA, the CDR3 is TGTGCCAGCAGCCCCGTCCAGGGTTGGACCGGGGAGCTGTTTTTT.

V and J are TRBV28 and TRBJ1-2, with 9 bases matching TRBD1. Unmatched junction bases numbered 2, after V lost 1 base and J lost 5 bases. Germline V gene sequence: CDR1 MDHEN, CDR2 SYDVKM. The CDR3 is 14 residues long. CDR3 loop: CASSLLGTGYGYTF. As DNA, the CDR3 is TGTGCCAGCAGTTTATTAGGGACAGGGTATGGCTACACCTTC.

The V and J genes are TRBV4-3 and TRBJ2-2; D unresolved. Germline loops: CDR1 LGHNA, CDR2 YSLEER. Trimming cost V 1 base and J 1 base, with 10 bases left between them. The CDR3 is 16 amino acids. The CDR3 nucleotides read TGCGCCAGCAGCCAAGCGCGGACGGTGAACACCGGGGAGCTGTTTTTT. As protein: CASSQARTVNTGELFF.

This chain uses TRBV6-1 with TRBJ1-1; 7 nucleotides match TRBD1. Per the germline V gene, CDR1 is MNHNS and CDR2 is SASEGT. The CDR3 sequence is 14 residues long. The J segment lost 4 bases and the V segment lost 2 bases, leaving 4 bases of the junction unmatched. The CDR3 DNA is TGTGCCAGCAGTGAATGGCCAGGGGGCACTGAAGCTTTCTTT. Amino acid sequence: CASSEWPGGTEAFF.

This chain uses TRBV27 with TRBJ1-5, with TRBD1 identical over 9 bases. The CDR3 runs to 18 residues. The V segment lost 6 bases and the J segment 0 bases; nucleotides outside the gene matches: 12. Germline V lookup: CDR1 MNHEY, CDR2 SMNVEV (reference sequence). The CDR3 loop reads CASSSLGQGLYSNQPQHF. Here the CDR3 DNA reads TGTGCCAGCAGCTCTCTGGGACAGGGACTTTATAGCAATCAGCCCCAGCATTTT.

The chain combines TRBV13 with TRBJ2-3, with D tentatively TRBD2 (6 bases). Per the germline V gene, CDR1 is PRHDT and CDR2 is FYEKMQ (reference sequence). This CDR3 is built from 16 residues. The V end was cut by 2 bases, the J end by 4 bases, with 16 bases between. The CDR3 DNA reads as TGTGCCAGCAGCTTATCGGACGGAGGGTGGGCAGATACGCAGTATTTT. Protein: CASSLSDGGWADTQYF.

Points on this clone: Other DNA sequences of this sample code for an identical CDR3. The genes are TRBV19 and TRBJ1-2, with TRBD1 matching 9 bases. V lost 5 bases to trimming and J lost 2 bases; unmatched junction nucleotides: 3. Germline CDR1 LNHDA, CDR2 SQIVND (reference sequence). CDR3 length: 14 residues. The CDR3 DNA reads as TGTGCCAGTAGTCCGGGACAGGGAAACTATGGCTACACCTTC. Protein: CASSPGQGNYGYTF. Drawing the rest from reference TRBV19 and TRBJ1-2, the complete variable domain is DGGITQSPKYLFRKEGQNVTLSCEQNLNHDAMYWYRQDPGQGLRLIYYSQIVNDFQKGDIAEGYSVSREKKESFPLTVTSAQKNPTAFYLCASSPGQGNYGYTFGSGTRLTVV.

The rearrangement joins TRBV27 to TRBJ1-5; 9 bases align to TRBD1. The CDR3 is 17 residues long. With 5 bases clipped from V and 5 bases from J, the junction kept 13 bases outside the gene matches. CDR1 is MNHEY and CDR2 is SMNVEV in the germline V gene (reference sequence). DNA for the CDR3: TGTGCCAGCAGTAACACCCCGGGACAGGGATTTTATCAGCCCCAGCATTTT. Encoded protein: CASSNTPGQGFYQPQHF.

The chain joins TRBV15 to TRBJ1-1; 7 bases fit TRBD1. The CDR3 sequence is 18 residues long. The trim removed 1 base at V and 1 base at J, leaving 12 bases unmatched. In germline, CDR1 is LNHNV, CDR2 YYDKDF (reference sequence). CDR3 in amino acids: CATSRGEERGLRNTEAFF. As DNA, the CDR3 is TGTGCCACCAGCAGAGGTGAGGAAAGGGGGCTTAGGAACACTGAAGCTTTCTTT.

V gene TRBV12-3 or TRBV12-4 combines with J gene TRBJ1-2; no clear D. V dropped 4 bases and J dropped 8 bases, with 8 bases sitting between them. The CDR3 spans 11 residues. CDR3 sequence reads: CASSWAGGYTF. Written as DNA, the CDR3 is TGTGCCAGCAGTTGGGCTGGAGGCTACACCTTC.

V is TRBV19 and J is TRBJ2-5; D unresolved. Trimming took off 6 bases at V and 2 bases at J, with 10 bases between the two ends. In germline, CDR1 is LNHDA, CDR2 SQIVND (reference sequence). The CDR3 covers 13 residues. DNA for the CDR3: TGTGCCAGTAGCCTGGAAGGACAAGAGACCCAGTACTTC. Translated, it gives CASSLEGQETQYF.

There are a few counts of this clone. This chain joins TRBV29-1 and TRBJ1-6; 7 bases match TRBD1. Germline CDR1 is SQVTM and CDR2 is ANQGSEA. The CDR3 has 12 residues. The V gene end was trimmed by 7 bases and the J gene end by 7 bases; junction bases not matched to a gene: 4. The chain's CDR3 is CSARQGNSPLHF. The CDR3 coding sequence is TGCAGCGCTCGACAGGGAAATTCACCCCTCCACTTT.

This chain uses TRBV10-3 with TRBJ2-3; 11 bases align to TRBD2. CDR3 length equals 14 residues. The germline V gene has CDR1 ENHRY and CDR2 SYGVKD. Trimming at V came to 11 bases and at J to 0 bases, leaving 4 bases not matched to a gene. The CDR3 nucleotides read TGTGCCTCCGGACTAGCGGGCAGCACAGATACGCAGTATTTT. It encodes CASGLAGSTDTQYF.

The chain links TRBV2 to TRBJ2-1; D is possibly TRBD2 (6 bases). V gave up 2 bases and J gave up 3 bases, with 11 bases separating them. The germline V gene has CDR1 SNHLY and CDR2 FYNNEI. CDR3 size: 15 residues. Here the CDR3 DNA reads TGTGCCAGCAGTGAACACCGGGACTTCTACAATGAGCAGTTCTTC. This translates into CASSEHRDFYNEQFF.

The rearrangement joins TRBV7-2 to TRBJ2-1, with 10 bases identical to TRBD2. The CDR3 runs 13 residues. Unmatched junction bases numbered 3, after V lost 6 bases and J lost 7 bases. Germline lookup yields CDR1 SGHTA and CDR2 FQGNSA. CDR3 DNA: TGTGCCAGCAGTAGCGGGAGGACAAATGAGCAGTTCTTC. Amino acid sequence: CASSSGRTNEQFF.